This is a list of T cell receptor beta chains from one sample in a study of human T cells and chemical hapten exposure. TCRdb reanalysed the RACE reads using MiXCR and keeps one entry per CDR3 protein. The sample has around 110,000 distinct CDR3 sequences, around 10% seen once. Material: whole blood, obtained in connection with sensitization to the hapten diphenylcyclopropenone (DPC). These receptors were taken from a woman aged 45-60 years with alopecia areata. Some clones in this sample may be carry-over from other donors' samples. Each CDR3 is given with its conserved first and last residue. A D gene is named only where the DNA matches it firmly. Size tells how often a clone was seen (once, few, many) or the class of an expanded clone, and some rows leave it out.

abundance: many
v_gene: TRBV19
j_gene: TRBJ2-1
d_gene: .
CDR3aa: CASRVVGERNEQFF
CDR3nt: TGTGCCAGTAGGGTGGTTGGGGAGCGCAATGAGCAGTTCTTC

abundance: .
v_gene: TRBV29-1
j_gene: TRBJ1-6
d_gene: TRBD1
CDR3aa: CSVGTGDNSPLHF
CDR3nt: TGCAGCGTTGGGACAGGGGATAATTCACCCCTCCACTTT

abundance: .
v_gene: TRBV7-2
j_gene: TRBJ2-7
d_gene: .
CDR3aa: CASSSAGYEQYF
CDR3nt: TGTGCCAGCAGCTCGGCAGGTTACGAGCAGTACTTC

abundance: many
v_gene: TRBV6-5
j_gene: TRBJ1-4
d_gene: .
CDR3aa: CASSYGDNEKLFF
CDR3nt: TGTGCCAGCAGTTACGGCGATAATGAAAAACTGTTTTTT

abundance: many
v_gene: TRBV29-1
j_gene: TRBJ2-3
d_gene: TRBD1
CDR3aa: CSSRTGVATDTQYF
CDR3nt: TGCAGCTCCCGGACAGGGGTCGCGACAGATACGCAGTATTTT

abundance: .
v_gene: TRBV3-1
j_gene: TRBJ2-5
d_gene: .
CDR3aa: CATNTGTQYQETQYF
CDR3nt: TGTGCCACGAATACCGGGACACAATATCAAGAGACCCAGTACTTC

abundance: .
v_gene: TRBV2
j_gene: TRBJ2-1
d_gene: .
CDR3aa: CASRSGGGSYNEQFF
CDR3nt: TGTGCCAGCAGGTCCGGGGGAGGCTCCTACAATGAGCAGTTCTTC

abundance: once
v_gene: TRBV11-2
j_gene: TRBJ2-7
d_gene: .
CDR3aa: CASSFSVPTYEQYF
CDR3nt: TGTGCCAGCAGCTTCTCCGTCCCAACCTACGAGCAGTACTTC

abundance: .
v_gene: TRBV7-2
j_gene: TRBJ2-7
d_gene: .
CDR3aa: CASSLGRAGGHEQYF
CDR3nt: TGTGCCAGCAGCTTAGGCAGGGCCGGAGGGCACGAGCAGTACTTC

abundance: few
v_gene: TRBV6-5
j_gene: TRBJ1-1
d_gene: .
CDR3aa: CASSYYGGGEAFF
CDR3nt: TGTGCCAGCAGTTACTATGGAGGTGGTGAAGCTTTCTTT

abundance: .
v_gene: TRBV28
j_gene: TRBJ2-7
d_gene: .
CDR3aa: CASSLRGFSHEQYF
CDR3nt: TGTGCCAGCAGTTTGCGGGGCTTTTCTCACGAGCAGTACTTC

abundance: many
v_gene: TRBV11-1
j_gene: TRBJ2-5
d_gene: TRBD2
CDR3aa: CASSILAGGRRETQYF
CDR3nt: TGTGCCAGCAGCATATTAGCGGGGGGACGTCGAGAGACCCAGTACTTC

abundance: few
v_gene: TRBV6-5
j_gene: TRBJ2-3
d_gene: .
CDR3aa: CASRRKGTDTQYF
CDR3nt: TGTGCCAGCAGGCGTAAGGGCACAGATACGCAGTATTTT

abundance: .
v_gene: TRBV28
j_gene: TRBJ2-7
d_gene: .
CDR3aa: CASSTSSDPSYEQYF
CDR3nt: TGTGCCAGCAGTACTTCTAGCGACCCTTCCTACGAGCAGTACTTC

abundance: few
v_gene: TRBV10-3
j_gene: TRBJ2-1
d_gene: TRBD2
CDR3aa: CAISDASGRAHNEQFF
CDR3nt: TGTGCCATCAGTGACGCAAGCGGGAGGGCCCACAATGAGCAGTTCTTC

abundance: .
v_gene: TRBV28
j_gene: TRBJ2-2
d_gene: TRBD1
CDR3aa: CASSSTGDTGELFF
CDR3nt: TGTGCCAGCAGTTCGACAGGGGACACCGGGGAGCTGTTTTTT

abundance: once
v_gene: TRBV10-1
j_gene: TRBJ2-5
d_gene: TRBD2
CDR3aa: CASSSGGLMETQYF
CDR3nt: TGCGCCAGCAGTTCCGGGGGACTAATGGAGACCCAGTACTTC

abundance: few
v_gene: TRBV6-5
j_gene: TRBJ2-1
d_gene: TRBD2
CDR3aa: CASTPQLAAYNEQFF
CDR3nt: TGTGCCAGCACCCCTCAACTAGCGGCTTACAATGAGCAGTTCTTC

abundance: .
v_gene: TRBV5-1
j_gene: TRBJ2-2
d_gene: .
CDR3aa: CASSLLQEYTGELFF
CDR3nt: TGCGCCAGCAGCTTGTTACAGGAGTACACCGGGGAGCTGTTTTTT

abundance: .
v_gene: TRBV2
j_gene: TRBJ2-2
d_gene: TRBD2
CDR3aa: CASRLREYDTGELFF
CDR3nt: TGTGCCAGCAGACTGCGGGAGTATGACACCGGGGAGCTGTTTTTT

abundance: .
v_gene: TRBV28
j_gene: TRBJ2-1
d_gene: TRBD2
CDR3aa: CASSLPGRNSYNEQFF
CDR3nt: TGTGCTAGCAGTTTACCCGGGAGGAACTCCTACAATGAGCAGTTCTTC

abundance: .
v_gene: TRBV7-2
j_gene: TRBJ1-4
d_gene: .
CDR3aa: CASSSSTGGGEKLFF
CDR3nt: TGTGCCAGCAGCTCAAGCACTGGGGGAGGAGAAAAACTGTTTTTT

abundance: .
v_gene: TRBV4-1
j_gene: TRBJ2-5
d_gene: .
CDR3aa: CASSPGQTQETQYF
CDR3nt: TGCGCCAGCAGCCCTGGACAGACCCAAGAGACCCAGTACTTC

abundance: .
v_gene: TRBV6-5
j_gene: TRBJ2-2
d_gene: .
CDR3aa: CASMVGGLTGELFF
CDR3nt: TGTGCCAGCATGGTGGGGGGGCTCACCGGGGAGCTGTTTTTT

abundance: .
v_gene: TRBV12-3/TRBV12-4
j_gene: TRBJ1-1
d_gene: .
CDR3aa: CASSPGLANTEAFF
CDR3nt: TGTGCCAGCAGCCCCGGCTTAGCGAACACTGAAGCTTTCTTT

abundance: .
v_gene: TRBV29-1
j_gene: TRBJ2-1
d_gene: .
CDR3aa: CSVESDIQFF
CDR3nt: TGCAGCGTTGAGTCGGACATACAGTTCTTC

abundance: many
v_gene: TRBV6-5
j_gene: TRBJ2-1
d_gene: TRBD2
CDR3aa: CASSPTGRGRVGEQFF
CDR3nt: TGTGCCAGCAGTCCCACAGGCCGCGGGAGGGTCGGTGAGCAGTTCTTC

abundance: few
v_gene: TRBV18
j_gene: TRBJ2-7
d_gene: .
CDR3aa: CASSGDGGGYEQYF
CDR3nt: TGTGCCAGCTCAGGGGACGGTGGCGGCTACGAGCAGTACTTC

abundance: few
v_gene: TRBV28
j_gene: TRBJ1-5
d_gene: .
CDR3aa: CASSLRVGVRNQPQHF
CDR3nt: TGTGCCAGCAGTTTAAGGGTCGGAGTACGGAATCAGCCCCAGCATTTT

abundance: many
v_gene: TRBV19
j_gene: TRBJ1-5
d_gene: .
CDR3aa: CASSIRGRVASNQPQHF
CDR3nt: TGTGCCAGTAGTATTAGGGGCAGGGTTGCGAGCAATCAGCCCCAGCATTTT

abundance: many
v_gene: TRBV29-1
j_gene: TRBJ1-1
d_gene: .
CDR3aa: CSVESFRVEAFF
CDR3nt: TGCAGCGTTGAAAGTTTCAGGGTTGAAGCTTTCTTT

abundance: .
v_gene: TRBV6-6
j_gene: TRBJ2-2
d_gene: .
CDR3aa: CASSYRGDGGELFF
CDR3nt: TGTGCCAGCAGTTACAGGGGCGATGGCGGGGAGCTGTTTTTT

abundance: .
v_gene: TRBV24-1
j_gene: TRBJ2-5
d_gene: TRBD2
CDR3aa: CATSGGGGRSQETQYF
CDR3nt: TGTGCCACCAGTGGCGGGGGGGGACGTTCCCAAGAGACCCAGTACTTC

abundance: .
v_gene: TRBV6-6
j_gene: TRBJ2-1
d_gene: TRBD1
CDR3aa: CASSRGQGAYNEQFF
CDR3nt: TGTGCCAGCAGCCGGGGACAGGGAGCGTACAATGAGCAGTTCTTC

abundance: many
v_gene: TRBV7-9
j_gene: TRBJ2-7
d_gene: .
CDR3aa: CASSPRAGVYEQYF
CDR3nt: TGTGCCAGCAGCCCAAGGGCAGGGGTATACGAGCAGTACTTC

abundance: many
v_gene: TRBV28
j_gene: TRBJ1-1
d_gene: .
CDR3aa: CASSLQGTEAFF
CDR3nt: TGTGCCAGCAGTTTGCAGGGGACTGAAGCTTTCTTT

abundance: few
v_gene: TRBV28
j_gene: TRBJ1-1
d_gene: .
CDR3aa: CASTIEPLLLNTEAFF
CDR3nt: TGTGCCAGCACCATAGAACCCCTCTTATTGAACACTGAAGCTTTCTTT

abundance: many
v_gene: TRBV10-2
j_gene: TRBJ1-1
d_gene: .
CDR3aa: CASKLQGSAEAFF
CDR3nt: TGCGCCAGCAAATTGCAGGGGAGCGCTGAAGCTTTCTTT

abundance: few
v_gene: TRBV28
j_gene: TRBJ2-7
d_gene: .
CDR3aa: CASRPTGNSYEQYF
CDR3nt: TGTGCCAGCAGGCCAACAGGGAACTCCTACGAGCAGTACTTC

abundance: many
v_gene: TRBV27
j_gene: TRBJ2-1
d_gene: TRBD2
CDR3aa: CASSLTSIYNEQFF
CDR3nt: TGTGCCAGCAGTTTGACTAGCATCTACAATGAGCAGTTCTTC

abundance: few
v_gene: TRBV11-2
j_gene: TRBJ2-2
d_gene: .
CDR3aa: CASSLGTVTGELFF
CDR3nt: TGTGCCAGCAGCTTAGGGACGGTCACCGGGGAGCTGTTTTTT

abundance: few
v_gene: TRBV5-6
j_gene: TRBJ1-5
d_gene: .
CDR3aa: CASSLLGGTSNQPQHF
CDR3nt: TGTGCCAGCAGCTTGCTGGGAGGAACTAGCAATCAGCCCCAGCATTTT

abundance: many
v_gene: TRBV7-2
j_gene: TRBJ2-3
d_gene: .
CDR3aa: CASSASRVITTDTQYF
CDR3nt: TGTGCCAGCAGCGCCTCGAGGGTCATCACCACAGATACGCAGTATTTT

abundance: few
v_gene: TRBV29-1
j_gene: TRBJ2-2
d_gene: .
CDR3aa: CSVRGFNTGELFF
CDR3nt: TGCAGCGTTAGGGGATTTAACACCGGGGAGCTGTTTTTT

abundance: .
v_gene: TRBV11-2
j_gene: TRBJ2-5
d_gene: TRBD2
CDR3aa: CASSPARLAGKETQYF
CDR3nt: TGTGCCAGCAGCCCGGCTCGACTAGCGGGTAAAGAGACCCAGTACTTC

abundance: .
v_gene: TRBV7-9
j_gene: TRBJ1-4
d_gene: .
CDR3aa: CASELAGQGGEKLFF
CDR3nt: TGTGCCAGCGAATTGGCCGGCCAGGGAGGCGAAAAACTGTTTTTT

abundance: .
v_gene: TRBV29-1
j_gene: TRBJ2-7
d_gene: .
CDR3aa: CSVEGRSYEQYF
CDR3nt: TGCAGCGTTGAGGGACGTTCCTACGAGCAGTACTTC

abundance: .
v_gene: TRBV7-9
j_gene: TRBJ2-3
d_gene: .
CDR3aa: CASSPGSLSTDTQYF
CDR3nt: TGTGCCAGCAGCCCGGGAAGCCTGAGCACAGATACGCAGTATTTT

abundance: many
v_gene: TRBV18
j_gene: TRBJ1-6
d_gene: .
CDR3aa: CASSPDSQTPLHF
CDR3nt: TGTGCCAGCTCACCAGACAGTCAGACACCCCTCCACTTT

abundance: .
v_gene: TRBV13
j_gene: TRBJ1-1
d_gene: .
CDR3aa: CAGSPRDLGTEAFF
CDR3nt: TGTGCCGGCAGCCCCAGAGATTTAGGCACTGAAGCTTTCTTT